This is a list of T cell receptor beta chains from one sample in a study of blood T cell repertoires in COVID-19. TCRdb's table, derived via immunoSEQ multiplex PCR, lists solely in-frame clones and lacks some. The sample contains 100,000 to 150,000 clones, over 75% of which appear only once. Sample: peripheral blood. The receptors shown here come from a man aged 55 to 70 with acute or convalescent COVID-19. Each CDR3 is given with its conserved first and last residue. A D gene is named only where the DNA matches it firmly. Rows give clone size only sometimes, using once, few, many, or a class for an expanded clone.

j_call clone_size d_call v_call cdr3_nt cdr3_aa
TRBJ2-1 - - TRBV7-2 TGTGCCAGCAGCTTAGCTCGGGGGGCGCGAAATGAGCAGTTCTTC CASSLARGARNEQFF
TRBJ2-2 - - TRBV10-2 TGCGCCAGCAGTGAAGGTGGGGGGAGTACGTACGGGGAGCTGTTTTTT CASSEGGGSTYGELFF
TRBJ2-7 - - TRBV6-5 TGTGCCAGCAGTTACTCACGGGGCTACGAGCAGTACTTC CASSYSRGYEQYF
TRBJ1-2 many - TRBV18 TGTGCCAGCTCACCGAACATAAGAGTCCTCGCCGGGTCCAGCTATGGCTACACCTTC CASSPNIRVLAGSSYGYTF
TRBJ2-1 few - TRBV21-1 TGTGCCAGCAGCACACCACTAGTTTACCTCTACAATGAGCAGTTCTTC CASSTPLVYLYNEQFF
TRBJ2-7 once - TRBV24-1 TGTGCCACCAGTGGACAGCCCTCCTACGAGCAGTACTTC CATSGQPSYEQYF
TRBJ1-5 few - TRBV27 TGTGCCAGCAGCTACTATAGCAATCAGCCCCAGCATTTT CASSYYSNQPQHF
TRBJ2-7 - TRBD2 TRBV4-1 TGCGCCAGCAGCCAAGAATGGGCTAGCGGGAGCTACGAGCAGTACTTC CASSQEWASGSYEQYF
TRBJ2-1 - TRBD2 TRBV2 TGTGCCAGCAGTCCGTTGACTAGCGGGGGAAATGAGCAGTTCTTC CASSPLTSGGNEQFF
TRBJ2-4 - - TRBV18 TGTGCCAGCTCGGACTCCGGAGTGCACATTCAGTACTTC CASSDSGVHIQYF
TRBJ2-4 - TRBD2 TRBV5-1 TGCGCCAGCAGCTTTTCAGCGGGGAAGAACATTCAGTACTTC CASSFSAGKNIQYF
TRBJ2-5 - TRBD2 TRBV5-5 TGTGCCAGCAGCTCACGGACCGGTGGTAGCGGGACCCAAGAGACCCAGTACTTC CASSSRTGGSGTQETQYF
TRBJ2-3 - TRBD2 TRBV24-1 TGTGCCACCAGTGATAATAGCGGGAGCTGGGGCACAGATACGCAGTATTTT CATSDNSGSWGTDTQYF
TRBJ2-1 once - TRBV27 TGTGCCAGCAGTTTGGTGGTAGGGGGGGCGGGCAATGAGCAGTTCTTC CASSLVVGGAGNEQFF
TRBJ1-5 - TRBD1 TRBV19 TGTGCCAGTAGTTCCATCGACAGGGGGTCTGATCAGCCCCAGCATTTT CASSSIDRGSDQPQHF
TRBJ2-2 - - TRBV2 TGTGCCAGCAGTCAGGGCACCGGGGAGCTGTTTTTT CASSQGTGELFF
TRBJ1-6 - TRBD1 TRBV28 TGTGCCAGCAGCTACAGGGGTTCACCCCTCCACTTT CASSYRGSPLHF
TRBJ2-2 - - TRBV14 TGTGCCAGCAGCCAAGGGCGCAGACTGAACACCGGGGAGCTGTTTTTT CASSQGRRLNTGELFF
TRBJ2-3 - TRBD2 TRBV5-4 TGTGCCAGCAGCTCCGAATGGGGGGGAGGGCGCACAGATACGCAGTATTTT CASSSEWGGGRTDTQYF
TRBJ2-7 - - TRBV2 TGTGCCAGCAGCTTGGACGGAGGTGAGCAGTACTTC CASSLDGGEQYF
TRBJ1-2 - - TRBV5-1 TGCGCCAGCAGCTTACGGGACAATGCTCATGGCTACACCTTC CASSLRDNAHGYTF
TRBJ2-3 - TRBD1 TRBV5-4 TGTGCCAGCAGCACCCGGGACAGGGGACCAGATACGCAGTATTTT CASSTRDRGPDTQYF
TRBJ2-1 - TRBD1 TRBV6-7 TGTGCCAGCAGCAGAACAGGGGGGACAGGCGATAACAATGAGCAGTTCTTC CASSRTGGTGDNNEQFF
TRBJ2-7 - - TRBV19 TGTGCCAGTAGTATAAAGGGGGGGGACTACGAGCAGTACTTC CASSIKGGDYEQYF
TRBJ2-7 - TRBD1 TRBV6-5 TGTGCCAGCACTTACAGGGGAAGGGGGATATACGAGCAGTACTTC CASTYRGRGIYEQYF
TRBJ2-2 few TRBD2 TRBV28 TGTGCCAGCAGTCCCCGGGCCTTTCTAGCGGGAGGGTTAACCGGGGAGCTGTTTTTT CASSPRAFLAGGLTGELFF
TRBJ1-4 - - TRBV6-6 TGTGCCAGCACCTTACGGGGGGGTCGGAGTAATGAAAAACTGTTTTTT CASTLRGGRSNEKLFF
TRBJ2-7 once TRBD1 TRBV18 TGTGCCAGCTCACTTTCGGGGTGTATGGGCCGGGACAGACCCTACGAGCAGTACTTC CASSLSGCMGRDRPYEQYF
TRBJ1-2 - - TRBV19 TGTGCCAGTAGTACCATTGACAGAAACTATGGCTACACCTTC CASSTIDRNYGYTF
TRBJ2-7 - - TRBV27 TGTGCCAGCAGACGGGAGTACCGAGTTCACGAGCAGTACTTC CASRREYRVHEQYF
TRBJ1-2 - - TRBV3-1/TRBV3-2 TGTGCCAGCAGCATTGGGGGCATTAGTTACACCTTC CASSIGGISYTF
TRBJ1-3 - - TRBV7-6 TGTGCCAGCAGCTCTCCTAGCTCTGGAAACACCATATATTTT CASSSPSSGNTIYF
TRBJ2-2 - - TRBV25-1 TGTGCCAGCAGTCGCCTAGCTGCGACCGGGGAGCTGTTTTTT CASSRLAATGELFF